The sequence of this T cell receptor (beta chain) was determined in a study of T cell responses to AZD1222 COVID-19 vaccine. Across the study: Second doses were pooled across both intervals (about 4 or about 12 weeks). Whole-study findings and limits: White British people made up most donors, females outnumbered males, and clonal diversity was possibly underestimated. Baseline serology detected seropositivity in only a handful of AZD1222 recipients.

The germline gives CDR1 KGHSH, CDR2 LQKENI. V lost 3 bases, J lost 8 bases, and 5 bases lay in between. CDR3 size: 12 residues. The table came from immunoSEQ multiplex PCR; TCRdb's copy has only in-frame clones and leaves some out. Among about 120,000 clones listed, roughly 88% were seen once. With respect to this clone: Its antigen is undetermined.

This chain links TRBV18 with TRBJ1-6; the D is unclear. Source: peripheral blood, taken on day 0 of AZD1222 vaccination. The source is an adult in good health. CDR3 in DNA: TGTGCCAGCTCACCGAGGGATTCACCCCTCCACTTT. Translation: CASSPRDSPLHF.